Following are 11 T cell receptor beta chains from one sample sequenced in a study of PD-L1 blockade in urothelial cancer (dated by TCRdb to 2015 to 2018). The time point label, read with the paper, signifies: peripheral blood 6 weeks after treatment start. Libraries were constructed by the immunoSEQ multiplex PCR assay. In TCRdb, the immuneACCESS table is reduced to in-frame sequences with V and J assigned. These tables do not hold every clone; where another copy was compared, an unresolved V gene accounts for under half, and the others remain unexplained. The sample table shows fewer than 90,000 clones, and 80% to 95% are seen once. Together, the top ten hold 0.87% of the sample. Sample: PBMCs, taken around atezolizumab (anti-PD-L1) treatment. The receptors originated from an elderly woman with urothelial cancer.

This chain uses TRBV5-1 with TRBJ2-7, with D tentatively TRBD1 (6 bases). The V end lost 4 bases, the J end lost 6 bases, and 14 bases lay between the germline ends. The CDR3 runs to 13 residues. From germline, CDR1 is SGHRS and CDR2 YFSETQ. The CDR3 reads CASSPDRWGEQYF. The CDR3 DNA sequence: TGCGCCAGCAGCCCGGACAGATGGGGCGAGCAGTACTTC.

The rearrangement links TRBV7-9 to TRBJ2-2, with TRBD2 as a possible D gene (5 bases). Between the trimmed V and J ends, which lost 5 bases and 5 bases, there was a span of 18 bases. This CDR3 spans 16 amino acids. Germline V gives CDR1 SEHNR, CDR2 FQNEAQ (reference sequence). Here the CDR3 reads CASSLQSGVKTGELFF. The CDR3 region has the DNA TGTGCCAGCAGCCTTCAATCCGGGGTGAAAACCGGGGAGCTGTTTTTT.

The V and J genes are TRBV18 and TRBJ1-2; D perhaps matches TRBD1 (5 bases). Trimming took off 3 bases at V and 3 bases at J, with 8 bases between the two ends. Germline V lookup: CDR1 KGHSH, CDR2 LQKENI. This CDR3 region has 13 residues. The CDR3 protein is CASSPGGDYGYTF. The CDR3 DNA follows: TGTGCCAGCTCACCCGGGGGGGACTATGGCTACACCTTC.

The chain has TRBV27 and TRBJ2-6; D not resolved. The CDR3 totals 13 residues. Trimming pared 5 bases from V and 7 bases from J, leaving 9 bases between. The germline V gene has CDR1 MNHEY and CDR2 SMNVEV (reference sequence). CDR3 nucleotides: TGTGCCAGCAGTACCTCCCTAGCCAACGTCCTGACTTTC. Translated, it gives CASSTSLANVLTF.

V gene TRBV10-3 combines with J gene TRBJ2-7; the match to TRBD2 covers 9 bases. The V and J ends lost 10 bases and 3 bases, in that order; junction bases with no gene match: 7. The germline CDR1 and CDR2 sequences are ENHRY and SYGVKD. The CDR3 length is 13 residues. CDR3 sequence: CATLAGPSYEQYF. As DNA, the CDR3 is TGTGCCACCCTAGCGGGACCTAGCTACGAGCAGTACTTC.

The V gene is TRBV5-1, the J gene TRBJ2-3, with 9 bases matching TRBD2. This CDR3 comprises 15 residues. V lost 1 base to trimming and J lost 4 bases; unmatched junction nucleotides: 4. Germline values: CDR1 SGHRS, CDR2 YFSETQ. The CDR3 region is CASSLRAGGPDTQYF. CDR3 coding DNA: TGCGCCAGCAGCTTGAGAGCGGGAGGACCAGATACGCAGTATTTT.

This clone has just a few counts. As DNA, the CDR3 is TGTGCCAGCAGTTTCTTGTGGACTAGTTTAGTCGGTGAGCAGTTCTTC. Amino acid sequence: CASSFLWTSLVGEQFF. The rearrangement joins TRBV27 to TRBJ2-1; 7 nucleotides line up with TRBD2. This CDR3 is built from 16 residues. V lost 3 bases and J lost 9; bases outside the gene matches: 14. Germline V gives CDR1 MNHEY, CDR2 SMNVEV (reference sequence).

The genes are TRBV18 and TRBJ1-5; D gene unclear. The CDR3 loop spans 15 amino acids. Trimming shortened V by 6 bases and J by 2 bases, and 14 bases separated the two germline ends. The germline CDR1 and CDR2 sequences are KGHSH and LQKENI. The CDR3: CASSPREGRNQPQHF. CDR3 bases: TGTGCCAGCTCGCCCCGGGAGGGCCGCAATCAGCCCCAGCATTTT.

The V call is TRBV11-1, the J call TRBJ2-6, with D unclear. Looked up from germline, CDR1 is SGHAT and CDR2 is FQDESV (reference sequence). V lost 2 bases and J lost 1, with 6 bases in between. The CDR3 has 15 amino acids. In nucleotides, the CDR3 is TGTGCCAGCAGCTTACAGGCTTCTGGGGCCAACGTCCTGACTTTC. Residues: CASSLQASGANVLTF.

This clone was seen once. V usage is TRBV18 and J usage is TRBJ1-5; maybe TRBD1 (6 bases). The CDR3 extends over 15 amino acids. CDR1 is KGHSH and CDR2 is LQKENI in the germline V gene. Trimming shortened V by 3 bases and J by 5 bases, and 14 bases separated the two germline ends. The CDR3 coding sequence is TGTGCCAGCTCACCGGGACAAGCTACCGATCAGCCCCAGCATTTT. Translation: CASSPGQATDQPQHF.

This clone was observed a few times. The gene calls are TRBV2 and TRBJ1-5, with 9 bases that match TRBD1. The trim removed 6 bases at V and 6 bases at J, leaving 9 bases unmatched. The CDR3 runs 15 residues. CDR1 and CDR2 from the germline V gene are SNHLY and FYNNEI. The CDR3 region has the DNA TGTGCCAGCAGAGGCGGGACAGGGAAGGGTCAGCCCCAGCATTTT. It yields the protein CASRGGTGKGQPQHF. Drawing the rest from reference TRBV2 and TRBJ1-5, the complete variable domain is EPEVTQTPSHQVTQMGQEVILRCVPISNHLYFYWYRQILGQKVEFLVSFYNNEISEKSEIFDDQFSVERPDGSNFTLKIRSTKLEDSAMYFCASRGGTGKGQPQHFGDGTRLSIL.